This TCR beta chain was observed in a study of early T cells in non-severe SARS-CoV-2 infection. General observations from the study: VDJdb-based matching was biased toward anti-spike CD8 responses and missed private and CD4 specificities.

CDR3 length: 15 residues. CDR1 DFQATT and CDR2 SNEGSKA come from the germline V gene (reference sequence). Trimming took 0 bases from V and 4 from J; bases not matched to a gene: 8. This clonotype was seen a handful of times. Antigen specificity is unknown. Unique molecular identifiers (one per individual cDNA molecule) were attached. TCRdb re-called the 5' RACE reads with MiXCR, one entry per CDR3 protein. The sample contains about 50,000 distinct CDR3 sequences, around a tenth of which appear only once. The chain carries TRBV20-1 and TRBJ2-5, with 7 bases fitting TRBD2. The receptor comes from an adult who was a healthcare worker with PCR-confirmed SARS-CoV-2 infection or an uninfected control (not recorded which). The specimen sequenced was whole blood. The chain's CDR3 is CSARDLGTKVETQYF. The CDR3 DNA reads TGCAGTGCTAGAGATCTCGGGACTAAGGTAGAGACCCAGTACTTC.